The 10 T cell receptor beta chains below all came from one sample that was sequenced in a study of T cells in Graves' hyperthyroidism and ophthalmopathy. Amplification targeted TCR beta CDR3 regions from RNA transcripts. When the TCR CDR3 underwent first-round RT-PCR, the HTBI primer set was used. One entry per CDR3 protein, called by TCRdb with MiXCR from the multiplex PCR reads. The data hold hundreds of thousands of distinct CDR3 sequences, with around 38% observed a single time. Sequences were obtained from blood. These receptors all stem from a man aged 18 to 29 with Graves' hyperthyroidism.

The chain combines TRBV20-1 with TRBJ1-5; 7 nucleotides match TRBD1. This CDR3 contains 15 residues. The V segment lost 6 bases and the J segment 0 bases; nucleotides outside the gene matches: 8. Germline V CDR1 and CDR2: DFQATT, SNEGSKA (reference sequence). The CDR3 loop is CSARQGAYSNQPQHF. The CDR3 nucleotides read TGCAGTGCCCGACAGGGAGCTTATAGCAATCAGCCCCAGCATTTT.

In its sample, this clonotype was seen a few times. The J gene is TRBJ1-3, the V gene TRBV7-9, with TRBD1 as a possible D gene (5 bases). Looked up from germline, CDR1 is SEHNR and CDR2 is FQNEAQ (reference sequence). The CDR3 length is 15 residues. The V and J ends lost 5 bases and 2 bases respectively, with 13 bases between them. CDR3 region: CASSPQLGAGNTIYF. Written as DNA, the CDR3 is TGTGCCAGCAGCCCTCAGCTGGGGGCTGGAAACACCATATATTTT.

In this sample, this clonotype turned up many times. The chain joins TRBV7-8 to TRBJ1-5; no firm D call. CDR1 SGHVS and CDR2 FQNEAQ come from the germline V gene. This CDR3 has 15 amino acids. Trimming shortened V by 5 bases and J by 1 base, and 12 bases separated the two germline ends. CDR3 bases: TGTGCCAGCAGCCGAGACACAACGAGCAATCAGCCCCAGCATTTT. This codes for CASSRDTTSNQPQHF.

J is TRBJ1-4 and V is TRBV4-1; D gene uncertain. The CDR3 has 15 residues. Germline-derived CDR1 and CDR2 are MGHRA and YSYEKL. V lost 6 bases and J 4 bases, leaving 15 bases between the germline ends. Here the CDR3 reads CASSKVLIHNEKLFF. CDR3 DNA: TGCGCCAGCAGTAAAGTGTTAATTCATAATGAAAAACTGTTTTTT.

This clonotype was seen only a few times. V is TRBV6-1 and J is TRBJ2-2; no firm D call. The length of the CDR3 is 12 residues. CDR1 and CDR2 from the germline V gene are MNHNS and SASEGT. Trimming took off 7 bases at V and 6 bases at J, with 9 bases between the two ends. As DNA, the CDR3 is TGTGCCAGCATGGTAGGATCCGGGGAGCTGTTTTTT. It translates to CASMVGSGELFF.

The chain uses TRBV7-3 and TRBJ2-2; possible D gene TRBD1, 5 bases. The germline gives CDR1 SGHTA, CDR2 FQGTGA. The CDR3 contains 15 residues. Trimming shortened V by 4 bases and J by 4 bases, and 13 bases separated the two germline ends. The CDR3 DNA is TGTGCCAGCAGCTCCCCGGACACAACCACCGGGGAGCTGTTTTTT. This translates into CASSSPDTTTGELFF. The full variable domain, its missing parts supplied by reference TRBV7-3 and TRBJ2-2, is GAGVSQTPSNKVTEKGKYVELRCDPISGHTALYWYRQSLGQGPEFLIYFQGTGAADDSGLPNDRFFAVRPEGSVSTLKIQRTERGDSAVYLCASSSPDTTTGELFFGEGSRLTVL.

The rearrangement links TRBV7-2 to TRBJ1-4, with D tentatively TRBD1 (5 bases). The CDR3 runs to 16 residues. Trimming left V 1 base short and J 8 bases short, with 17 bases between. Looked up from germline, CDR1 is SGHTA and CDR2 is FQGNSA. This CDR3 is CASSLDLQGPSEKLFF. The CDR3 DNA reads as TGTGCCAGCAGCTTAGATCTGCAGGGCCCGAGCGAAAAACTGTTTTTT.

This clonotype was observed many times. V is TRBV19 and J is TRBJ1-1; 10 positions agree with TRBD1. The V and J ends lost 3 bases and 5 bases, in that order; junction bases with no gene match: 6. The CDR3 loop spans 15 amino acids. Germline loops: CDR1 LNHDA, CDR2 SQIVND (reference sequence). CDR3 residues: CASSMTGGFGTEAFF. The CDR3 DNA follows: TGTGCCAGTAGTATGACAGGGGGCTTCGGGACTGAAGCTTTCTTT.

The chain uses TRBV10-3 and TRBJ1-3; D unresolved. CDR1 and CDR2 from the germline V gene are ENHRY and SYGVKD. Trimming stripped 0 bases from V and 8 bases from J, with 2 bases between. CDR3 size: 11 residues. For the CDR3, the DNA is TGTGCCATCAGTGAGTCGGACACCATATATTTT. This encodes CAISESDTIYF.

The J gene is TRBJ1-2, the V gene TRBV7-9; unclear D gene. The V end lost 10 bases, the J end lost 4 bases, and 19 bases lay between the germline ends. From germline, CDR1 is SEHNR and CDR2 FQNEAQ (reference sequence). The CDR3 totals 14 residues. The CDR3 region has the DNA TGTGCCATCAGTTATGGCCCAAGGGTCTATGGCTACACCTTC. Translated: CAISYGPRVYGYTF.